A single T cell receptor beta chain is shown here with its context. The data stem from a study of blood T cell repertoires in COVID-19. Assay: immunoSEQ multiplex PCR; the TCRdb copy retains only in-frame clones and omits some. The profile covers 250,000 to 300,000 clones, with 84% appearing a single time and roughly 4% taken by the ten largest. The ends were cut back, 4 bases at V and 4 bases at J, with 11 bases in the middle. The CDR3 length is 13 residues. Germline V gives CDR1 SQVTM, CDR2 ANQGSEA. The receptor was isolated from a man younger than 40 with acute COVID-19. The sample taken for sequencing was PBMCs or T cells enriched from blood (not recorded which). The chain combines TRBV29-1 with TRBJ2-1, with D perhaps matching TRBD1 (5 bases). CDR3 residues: CSVVTGLYNEQFF. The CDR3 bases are TGCAGCGTTGTAACAGGCCTATACAATGAGCAGTTCTTC.